This TCR beta chain was retrieved from a study of cytomegalovirus exposure and HLA in healthy donors. This CDR3 contains 14 residues. V shed 6 bases, J shed 5 bases, and the junction held 7 bases outside the gene matches. Germline V gives CDR1 SNHLY, CDR2 FYNNEI. In the PCR, 60 Vbeta and 13 Jbeta primers were used. Data came from immunoSEQ multiplex PCR; TCRdb stores just in-frame clones and leaves some out. The sample yields tens of thousands of clones, roughly 73% seen once. This clonotype was sampled from a man aged 35 to 55 in good health and CMV-seronegative. The chain carries TRBV2 and TRBJ2-5; 9 bases fit TRBD1. Sequencing was performed on PBMCs. The CDR3 DNA reads TGTGCCAGCAGCTACGGGACAGGGTTTGAGACCCAGTACTTC. Its translation: CASSYGTGFETQYF.